The T cell receptor (beta chain) under discussion was sequenced for a study of T-cell reconstitution after alpha-beta-depleted transplantation in children. Germline CDR1 is SGHVS and CDR2 is FQNEAQ. Trimming cost V 5 bases and J 14 bases, with 22 bases left between them. The CDR3 runs 15 residues. Library preparation (for TCRbeta) was performed with unique molecular identifiers. Each CDR3 protein is one row after TCRdb ran MiXCR on the PCR reads. This table has 230,000 or so distinct CDR3 sequences, about 11% appearing once. This clonotype was picked up many times. The TCR originated in a human donor who donated a stem cell graft to a child with acute lymphoblastic leukemia. The chain uses TRBV7-8 and TRBJ1-6, with no clear D. Here the sequenced sample was PBMCs from the stem cell graft donor, taken from the stem cell graft. The CDR3 nucleotides read TGTGCCAGCAGCCGCCTCGAGGGTCCACCTGAATCCCTCCACTTT. It encodes CASSRLEGPPESLHF.